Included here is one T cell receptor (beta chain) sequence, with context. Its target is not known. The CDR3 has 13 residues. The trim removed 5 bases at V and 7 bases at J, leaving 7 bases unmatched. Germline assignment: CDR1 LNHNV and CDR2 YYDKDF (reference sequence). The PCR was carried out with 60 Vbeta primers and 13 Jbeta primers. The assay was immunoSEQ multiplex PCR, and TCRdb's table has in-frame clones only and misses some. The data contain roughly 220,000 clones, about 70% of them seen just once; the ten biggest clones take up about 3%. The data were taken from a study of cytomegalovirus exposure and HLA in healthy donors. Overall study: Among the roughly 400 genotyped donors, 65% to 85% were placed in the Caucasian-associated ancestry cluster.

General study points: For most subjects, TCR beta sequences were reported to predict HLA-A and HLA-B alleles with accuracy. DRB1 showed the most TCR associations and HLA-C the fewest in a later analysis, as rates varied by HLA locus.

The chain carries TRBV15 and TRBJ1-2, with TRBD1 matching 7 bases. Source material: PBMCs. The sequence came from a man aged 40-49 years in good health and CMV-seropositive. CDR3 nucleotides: TGTGCCACCAGCGCGGGACAGACCTTTGGCTACACCTTC. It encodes CATSAGQTFGYTF.